This T cell receptor (beta chain) is drawn from a study of early T cells in non-severe SARS-CoV-2 infection. The wider study: Alpha and beta chains were unpaired, from unsorted whole-blood bulk RNA. Study outcomes and limitations: Clonotype matching in VDJdb favored anti-spike CD8 responses and did not capture private and CD4 specificities.

As for this clonotype: Its antigen is unidentified.

As part of library construction, unique molecular identifiers were attached to individual cDNA molecules. TCRdb re-derived calls from the 5' RACE reads in MiXCR, one entry per CDR3 protein. Here the sample spans about 64,000 distinct CDR3 sequences, roughly 8.2% being singletons. Sample: whole blood, taken at baseline. This TCR was recovered from an adult who was a healthcare worker with PCR-confirmed SARS-CoV-2 infection or an uninfected control (not recorded which).

CDR3 sequence reads: CASSLGRQGTEAFF. Here the CDR3 DNA reads TGTGCCAGCAGCTTAGGGCGGCAGGGAACTGAAGCTTTCTTT. The chain uses TRBV7-3 and TRBJ1-1; D might be TRBD1 (5 bases). The CDR3 is made up of 14 amino acids. The V gene lost 2 bases and the J gene lost 5 bases, with 12 bases spanning the gap. Germline V gene data show CDR1 as SGHTA and CDR2 as FQGTGA. The full variable domain, rest sourced from reference TRBV7-3 and TRBJ1-1, is GAGVSQTPSNKVTEKGKYVELRCDPISGHTALYWYRQSLGQGPEFLIYFQGTGAADDSGLPNDRFFAVRPEGSVSTLKIQRTERGDSAVYLCASSLGRQGTEAFFGQGTRLTVV.